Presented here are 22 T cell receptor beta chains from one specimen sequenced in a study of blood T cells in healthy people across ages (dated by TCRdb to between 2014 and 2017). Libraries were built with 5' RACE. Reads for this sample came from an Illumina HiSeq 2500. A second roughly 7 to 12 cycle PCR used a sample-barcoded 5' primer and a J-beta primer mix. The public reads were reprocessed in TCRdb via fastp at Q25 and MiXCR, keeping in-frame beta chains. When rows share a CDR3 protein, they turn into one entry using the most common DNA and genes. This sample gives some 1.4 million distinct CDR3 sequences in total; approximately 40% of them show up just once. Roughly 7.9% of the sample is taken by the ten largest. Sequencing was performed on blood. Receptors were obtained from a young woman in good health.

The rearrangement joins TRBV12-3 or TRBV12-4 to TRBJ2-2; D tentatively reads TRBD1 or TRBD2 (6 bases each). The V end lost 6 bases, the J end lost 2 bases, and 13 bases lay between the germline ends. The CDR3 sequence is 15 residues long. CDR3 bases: TGTGCCAGCAGACCCGGGGGCCACAACACCGGGGAGCTGTTTTTT. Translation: CASRPGGHNTGELFF.

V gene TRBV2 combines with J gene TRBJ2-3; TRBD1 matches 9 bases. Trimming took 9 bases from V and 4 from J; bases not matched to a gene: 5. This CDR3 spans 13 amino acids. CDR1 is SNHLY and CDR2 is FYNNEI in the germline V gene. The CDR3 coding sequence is TGTGCCAGTGATGGACAGGGGTCAGATACGCAGTATTTT. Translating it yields CASDGQGSDTQYF.

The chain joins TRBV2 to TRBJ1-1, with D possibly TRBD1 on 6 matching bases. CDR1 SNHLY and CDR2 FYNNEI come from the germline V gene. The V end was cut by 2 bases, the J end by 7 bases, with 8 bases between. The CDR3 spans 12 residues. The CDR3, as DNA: TGTGCCAGCAGTGAAATCAGGGGTGAAGCTTTCTTT. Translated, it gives CASSEIRGEAFF.

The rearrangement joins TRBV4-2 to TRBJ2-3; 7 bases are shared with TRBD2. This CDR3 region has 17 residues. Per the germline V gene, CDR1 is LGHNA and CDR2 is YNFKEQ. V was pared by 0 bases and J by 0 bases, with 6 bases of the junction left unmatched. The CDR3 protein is CASSQDAGRSSTDTQYF. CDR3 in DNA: TGTGCCAGCAGCCAAGATGCCGGGAGGTCTAGCACAGATACGCAGTATTTT.

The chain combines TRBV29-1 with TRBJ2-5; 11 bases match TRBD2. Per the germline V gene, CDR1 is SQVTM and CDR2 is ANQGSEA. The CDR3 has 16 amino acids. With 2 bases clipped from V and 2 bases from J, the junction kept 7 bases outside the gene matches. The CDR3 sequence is CSVELMTSGAQETQYF. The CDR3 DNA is TGCAGCGTTGAACTTATGACTAGCGGGGCACAAGAGACCCAGTACTTC. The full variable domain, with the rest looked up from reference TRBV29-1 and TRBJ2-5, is SAVISQKPSRDICQRGTSLTIQCQVDSQVTMMFWYRQQPGQSLTLIATANQGSEATYESGFVIDKFPISRPNLTFSTLTVSNMSPEDSSIYLCSVELMTSGAQETQYFGPGTRLLVL.

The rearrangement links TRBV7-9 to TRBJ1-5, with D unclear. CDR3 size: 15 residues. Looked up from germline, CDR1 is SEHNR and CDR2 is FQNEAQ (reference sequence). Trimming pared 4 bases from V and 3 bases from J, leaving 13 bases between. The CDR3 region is CASSWSGADNQPQHF. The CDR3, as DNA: TGTGCCAGCAGCTGGTCGGGAGCCGACAATCAGCCCCAGCATTTT.

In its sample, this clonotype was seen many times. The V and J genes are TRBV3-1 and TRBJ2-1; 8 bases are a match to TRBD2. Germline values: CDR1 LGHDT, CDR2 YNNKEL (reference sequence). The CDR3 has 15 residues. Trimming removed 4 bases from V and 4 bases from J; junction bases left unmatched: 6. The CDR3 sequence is CASSLGIAGYNEQFF. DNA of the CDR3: TGTGCCAGCAGCCTCGGGATAGCGGGATACAATGAGCAGTTCTTC.

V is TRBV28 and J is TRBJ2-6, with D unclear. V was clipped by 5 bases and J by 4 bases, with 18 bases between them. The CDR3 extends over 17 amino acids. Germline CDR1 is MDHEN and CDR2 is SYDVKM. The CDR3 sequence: CASSLRTGLGGANVLTF. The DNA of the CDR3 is TGTGCCAGCAGTCTAAGGACGGGTCTAGGCGGGGCCAACGTCCTGACTTTC.

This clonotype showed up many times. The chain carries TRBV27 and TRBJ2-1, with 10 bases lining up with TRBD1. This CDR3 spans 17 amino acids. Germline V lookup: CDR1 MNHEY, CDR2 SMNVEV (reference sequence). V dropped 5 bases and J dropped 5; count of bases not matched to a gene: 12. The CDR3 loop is CASSDPLRGQGHNEQFF. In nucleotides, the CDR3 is TGTGCCAGCAGTGACCCCCTCAGGGGACAGGGGCACAATGAGCAGTTCTTC.

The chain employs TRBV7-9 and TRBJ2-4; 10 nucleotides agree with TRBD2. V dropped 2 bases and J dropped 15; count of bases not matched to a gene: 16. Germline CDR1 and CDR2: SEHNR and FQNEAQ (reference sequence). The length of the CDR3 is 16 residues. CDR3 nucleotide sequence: TGTGCCAGCAGCTTAAGGGGAGCTAGCGGGAGAAGTGAACGGTACTTC. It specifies CASSLRGASGRSERYF.

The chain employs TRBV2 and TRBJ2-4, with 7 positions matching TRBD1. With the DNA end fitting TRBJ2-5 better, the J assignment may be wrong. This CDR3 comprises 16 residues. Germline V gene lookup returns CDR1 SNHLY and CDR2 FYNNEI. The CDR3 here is CASSEAVWDSQETQYF. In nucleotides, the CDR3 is TGTGCCAGCAGTGAAGCTGTCTGGGACAGCCAAGAGACCCAGTACTTC.

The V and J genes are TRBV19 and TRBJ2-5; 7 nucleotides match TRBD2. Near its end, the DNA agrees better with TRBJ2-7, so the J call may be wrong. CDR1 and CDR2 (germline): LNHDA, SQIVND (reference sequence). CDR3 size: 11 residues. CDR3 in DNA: TGTGCCAGTAAGGGAGGGTACGAGCAGTACTTC. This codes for CASKGGYEQYF.

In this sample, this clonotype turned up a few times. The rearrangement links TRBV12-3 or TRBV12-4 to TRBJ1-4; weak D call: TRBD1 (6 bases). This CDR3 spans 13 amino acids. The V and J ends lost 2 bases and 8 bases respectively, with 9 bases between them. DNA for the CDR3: TGTGCCAGCAGTTTAAGAGGGGGGGAAAAACTGTTTTTT. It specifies CASSLRGGEKLFF.

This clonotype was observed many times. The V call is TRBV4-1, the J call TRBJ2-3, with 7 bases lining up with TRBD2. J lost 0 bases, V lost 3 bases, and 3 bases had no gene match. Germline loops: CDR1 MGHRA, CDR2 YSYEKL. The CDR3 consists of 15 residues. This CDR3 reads CASSQVGGSTDTQYF. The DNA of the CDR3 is TGCGCCAGCAGCCAGGTGGGAGGGAGCACAGATACGCAGTATTTT.

Written as DNA, the CDR3 is TGTGCCAGCAGTTACACTACTAGCAGGAGAAATGAGCAGTACTTC. This sequence encodes CASSYTTSRRNEQYF. V is TRBV6-5 and J is TRBJ2-5; D possibly corresponds to TRBD2 (6 bases). Germline CDR1 and CDR2: MNHEY and SVGAGI. Trimming left V 2 bases short and J 11 bases short, with 21 bases between. This CDR3 contains 15 residues.

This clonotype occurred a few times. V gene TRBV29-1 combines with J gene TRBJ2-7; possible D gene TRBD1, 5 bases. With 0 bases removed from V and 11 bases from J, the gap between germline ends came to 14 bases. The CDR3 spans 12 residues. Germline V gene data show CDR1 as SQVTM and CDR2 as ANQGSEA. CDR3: CSVEDHGHSEYF. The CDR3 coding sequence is TGCAGCGTTGAAGATCACGGACACTCAGAGTACTTC.

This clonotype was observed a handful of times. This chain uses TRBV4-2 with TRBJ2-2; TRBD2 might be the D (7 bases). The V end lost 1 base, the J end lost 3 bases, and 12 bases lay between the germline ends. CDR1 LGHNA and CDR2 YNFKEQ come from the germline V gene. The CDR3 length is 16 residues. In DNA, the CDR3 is TGTGCCAGCAGCCAAGCGGGGGGCGGAGACACCGGGGAGCTGTTTTTT. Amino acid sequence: CASSQAGGGDTGELFF.

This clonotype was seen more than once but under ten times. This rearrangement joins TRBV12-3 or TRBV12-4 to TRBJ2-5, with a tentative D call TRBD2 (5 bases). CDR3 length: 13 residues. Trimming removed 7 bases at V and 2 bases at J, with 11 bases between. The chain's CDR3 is CASNLGGQETQYF. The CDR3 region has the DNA TGTGCCAGCAACCTAGGAGGTCAAGAGACCCAGTACTTC.

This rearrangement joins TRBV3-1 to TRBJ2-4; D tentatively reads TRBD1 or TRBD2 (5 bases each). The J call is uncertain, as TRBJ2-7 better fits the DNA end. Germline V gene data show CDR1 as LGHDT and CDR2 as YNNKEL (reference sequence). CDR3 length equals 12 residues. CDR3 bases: TGTGCCAGCAGCCTTAGGGACCACGAGCAGTACTTC. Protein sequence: CASSLRDHEQYF.

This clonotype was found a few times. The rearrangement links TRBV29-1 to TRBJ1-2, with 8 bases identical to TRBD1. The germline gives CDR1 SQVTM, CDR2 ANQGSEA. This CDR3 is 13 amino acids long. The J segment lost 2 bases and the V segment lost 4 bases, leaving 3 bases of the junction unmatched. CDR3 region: CSVGRQGNYGYTF. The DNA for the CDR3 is TGCAGCGTTGGTCGACAGGGGAACTATGGCTACACCTTC.

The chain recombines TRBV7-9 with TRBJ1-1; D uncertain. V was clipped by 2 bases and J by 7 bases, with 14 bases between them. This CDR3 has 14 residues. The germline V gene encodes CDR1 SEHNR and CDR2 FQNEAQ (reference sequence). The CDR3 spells CASSLLPQSYEAFF. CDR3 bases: TGTGCCAGCAGCTTACTGCCCCAATCATATGAAGCTTTCTTT.

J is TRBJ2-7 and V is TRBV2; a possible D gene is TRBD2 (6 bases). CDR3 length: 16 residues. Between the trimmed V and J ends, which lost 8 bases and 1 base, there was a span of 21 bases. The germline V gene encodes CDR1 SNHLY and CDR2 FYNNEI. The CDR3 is CASARDSIGVSYEQYF. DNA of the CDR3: TGTGCCAGCGCCCGGGACTCTATAGGGGTTTCCTACGAGCAGTACTTC.